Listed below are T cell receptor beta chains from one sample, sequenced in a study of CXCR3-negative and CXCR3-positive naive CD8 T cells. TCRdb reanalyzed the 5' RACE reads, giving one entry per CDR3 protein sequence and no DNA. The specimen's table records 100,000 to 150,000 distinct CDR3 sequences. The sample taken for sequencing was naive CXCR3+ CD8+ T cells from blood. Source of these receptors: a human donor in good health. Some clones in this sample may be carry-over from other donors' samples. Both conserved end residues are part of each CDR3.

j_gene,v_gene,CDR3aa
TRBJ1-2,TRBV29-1,CSVVRTGGGYTF
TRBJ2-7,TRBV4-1,CASSQEGISEQYF
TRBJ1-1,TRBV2,CASGQWNTEAFF
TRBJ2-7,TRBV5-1,CASSLGTEQYF
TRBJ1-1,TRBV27,CASSLQHNTEAFF
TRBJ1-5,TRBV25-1,CASDVIPGQGSDQPQHF
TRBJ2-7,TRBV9,CASSPGTGVEMAYEQYF
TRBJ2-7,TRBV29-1,CSVVPEQTYEQYF
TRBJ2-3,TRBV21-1,CASSKGVGPCTTDTQYF
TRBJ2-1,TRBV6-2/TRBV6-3,CASSSDYSLSDEQFF
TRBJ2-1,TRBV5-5,CASSSRQGINNEQFF
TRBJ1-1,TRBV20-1,CSARDRGSDTEAFF
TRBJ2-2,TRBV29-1,CSGSRGGTGELFF
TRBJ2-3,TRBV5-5,CASSRRGDTDTQYF
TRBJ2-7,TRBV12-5,CASGTGLADYEQYF
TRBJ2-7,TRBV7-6,CASSLGDTDYEQYF
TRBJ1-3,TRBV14,CASRQTPRQVGSGNTIYF
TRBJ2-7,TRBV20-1,CSALNRDTATYEQYF